This TCR beta chain came from a study of blood T cell repertoires in COVID-19. In the original analysis: Reference gene primer amplification yielded estimated nucleated cell counts. Sequencing used immunoSEQ multiplex PCR; TCRdb keeps in-frame clones, though not all of them. The D gene and trimming were derived from the DNA, and the V and J assignments and clone size from that table. The sample carries about 210,000 clones, approximately 85% recorded once. This TCR came from a man between 45 and 60 years old with COVID-19, enrolled during active disease. Sequenced: peripheral blood.

The CDR3 protein is CATSDPEKATDTQYF. The CDR3 DNA is TGTGCCACCAGTGACCCCGAAAAAGCCACAGATACGCAGTATTTT. The chain has TRBV24-1 and TRBJ2-3; no reliable D call. Looked up from germline, CDR1 is KGHDR and CDR2 is SFDVKD. The CDR3 runs to 15 residues. The V end was cut by 4 bases, the J end by 2 bases, with 12 bases between.